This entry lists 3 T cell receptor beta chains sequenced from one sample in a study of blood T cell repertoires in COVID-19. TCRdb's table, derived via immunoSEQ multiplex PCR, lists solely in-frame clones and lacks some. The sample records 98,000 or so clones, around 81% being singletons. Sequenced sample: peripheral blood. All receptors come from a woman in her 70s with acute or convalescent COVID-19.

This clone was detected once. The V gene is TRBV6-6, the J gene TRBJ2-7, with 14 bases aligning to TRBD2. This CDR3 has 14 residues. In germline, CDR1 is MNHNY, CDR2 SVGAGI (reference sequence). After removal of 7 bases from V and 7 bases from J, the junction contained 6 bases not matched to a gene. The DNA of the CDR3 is TGTGCCAGCAACGGACTAGCGGGAGGCTGGGAGCAGTACTTC. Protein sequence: CASNGLAGGWEQYF.

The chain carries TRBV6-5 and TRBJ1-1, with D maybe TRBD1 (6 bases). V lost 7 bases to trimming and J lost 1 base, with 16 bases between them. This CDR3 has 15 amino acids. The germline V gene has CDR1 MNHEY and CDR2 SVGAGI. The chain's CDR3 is CASTPQLGGNTEAFF. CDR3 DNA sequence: TGTGCCAGCACGCCACAATTAGGGGGGAACACTGAAGCTTTCTTT.

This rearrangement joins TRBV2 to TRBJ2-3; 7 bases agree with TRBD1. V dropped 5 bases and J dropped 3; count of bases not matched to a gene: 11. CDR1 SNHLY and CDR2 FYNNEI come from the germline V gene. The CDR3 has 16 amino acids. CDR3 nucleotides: TGTGCCAGCAGTCCGGACAGGACAATCAGGACAGATACGCAGTATTTT. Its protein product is CASSPDRTIRTDTQYF.